A single sample gave rise to the 27 T cell receptor beta chains below, sequenced in a study of shared clonotypes between healthy human individuals. Measured with immunoSEQ multiplex PCR; TCRdb has only the in-frame clones, and not every one. The sample lists 2 million to 2.5 million clones; almost 96% were seen once. The sequencing sample was made of naive CD4+ T cells sorted from blood. This sample's subset: CD45RA+ positively selected. The receptors were sampled from a man younger than 35 in good health.

The V gene is TRBV7-9, the J gene TRBJ1-6; D gene unclear. CDR1 and CDR2 from the germline V gene are SEHNR and FQNEAQ (reference sequence). The CDR3 extends over 16 amino acids. V shed 5 bases and J shed 5 bases, with 16 bases lying between them. CDR3 protein: CASSPRGRSNNSPLHF. DNA of the CDR3: TGTGCCAGCAGCCCCCGAGGGAGGAGCAATAATTCACCCCTCCACTTT.

V gene TRBV10-3 combines with J gene TRBJ1-5, with D uncertain. Trimming took off 8 bases at V and 2 bases at J, with 10 bases between the two ends. Germline values: CDR1 ENHRY, CDR2 SYGVKD. CDR3 length equals 13 residues. The CDR3 protein is CAIGPPGNQPQHF. The CDR3 DNA sequence: TGTGCCATCGGGCCTCCGGGCAATCAGCCCCAGCATTTT.

The chain is built from TRBV7-2 and TRBJ2-5; D call uncertain. Germline-derived CDR1 and CDR2 are SGHTA and FQGNSA. V shed 1 base and J shed 12 bases, with 15 bases lying between them. The CDR3 is 13 amino acids. The CDR3 DNA follows: TGTGCCAGCAGCTTAGGTGATATTGGGGTAAAGTACTTC. Protein sequence: CASSLGDIGVKYF.

This clone was seen once. The J gene is TRBJ2-5, the V gene TRBV19; possibly TRBD1 for D (6 bases). Trimming left V 6 bases short and J 1 base short, with 18 bases between. CDR3 size: 16 residues. The germline V gene has CDR1 LNHDA and CDR2 SQIVND (reference sequence). DNA for the CDR3: TGTGCCAGTAGCCTCGGCTTAGGGGGACCCCAAGAGACCCAGTACTTC. As protein: CASSLGLGGPQETQYF.

This rearrangement joins TRBV18 to TRBJ1-6, with D maybe TRBD1 (6 bases). Germline V gene sequence: CDR1 KGHSH, CDR2 LQKENI. Trimming took 1 base from V and 0 from J, leaving 16 bases between them. This CDR3 comprises 19 residues. CDR3 DNA sequence: TGTGCCAGCTCACCACTATCCTGGACAGCGAGCTCCTATAATTCACCCCTCCACTTT. Its protein is CASSPLSWTASSYNSPLHF.

With respect to this clone: Other DNA sequences in this specimen translate into the identical CDR3. V is TRBV5-1 and J is TRBJ2-1, with 8 positions matching TRBD2. The CDR3 contains 15 residues. The junction had 3 bases not matched to a gene; V was cut back by 0 bases and J by 4 bases. The germline V gene has CDR1 SGHRS and CDR2 YFSETQ. In DNA form, the CDR3 reads TGCGCCAGCAGCTTGGCTCTAGCGGGTTACAATGAGCAGTTCTTC. This encodes CASSLALAGYNEQFF.

CDR3 nucleotides: TGCGCCAGCAGCCAAGGCTTAGAGACGCGGGGCACTGAAGCTTTCTTT. Translation gives CASSQGLETRGTEAFF. J is TRBJ1-1 and V is TRBV4-3; D gene uncertain. With 1 base removed from V and 4 bases from J, the gap between germline ends came to 16 bases. The CDR3 is made up of 16 amino acids. The germline gives CDR1 LGHNA, CDR2 YSLEER.

This chain uses TRBV5-1 with TRBJ2-3; unclear D gene. CDR1 and CDR2 from the germline V gene are SGHRS and YFSETQ. Trimming cost V 0 bases and J 1 base, with 12 bases left between them. The CDR3 sequence is 16 residues long. CDR3 amino acids: CASSLVLQDGTDTQYF. The CDR3 coding sequence is TGCGCCAGCAGCTTGGTACTCCAGGACGGCACAGATACGCAGTATTTT.

In nucleotides, the CDR3 is TGTGCCAGCAGTCGGACAGGGGCCCTGAACACTGAAGCTTTCTTT. Translated, it gives CASSRTGALNTEAFF. This chain links TRBV6-6 with TRBJ1-1; TRBD1 aligns across 9 bases. Losses at the gene ends were 5 bases for V and 0 bases for J; bases not matched to a gene: 4. The CDR3 spans 15 residues. CDR1 is MNHNY and CDR2 is SVGAGI in the germline V gene (reference sequence).

The rearrangement joins TRBV10-1 to TRBJ2-1; D possibly uses TRBD1 or TRBD2 (6 bases each). The CDR3 length is 15 residues. Looked up from germline, CDR1 is WNHNN and CDR2 is SYGVQD (reference sequence). The ends were cut back, 6 bases at V and 12 bases at J, with 24 bases in the middle. CDR3 sequence (DNA): TGCGCCAGCAGCCCAGGCGGGACAAAGCGCCAGGGGCAGTTCTTC. This translates into CASSPGGTKRQGQFF.

This chain uses TRBV2 with TRBJ1-1; D is uncertain. Germline CDR1 is SNHLY and CDR2 is FYNNEI. V shed 5 bases and J shed 2 bases, with 9 bases lying between them. The CDR3 extends over 13 amino acids. The CDR3 DNA follows: TGTGCCAGCAGTTACAGACTTAACACTGAAGCTTTCTTT. This sequence encodes CASSYRLNTEAFF.

This clone has only a few counts. The genes are TRBV30 and TRBJ1-2; D call uncertain. V was cut by 3 bases and J by 5 bases, with 4 bases left in between. This CDR3 comprises 10 residues. The germline V gene encodes CDR1 GTSNPN and CDR2 SVGIG (reference sequence). The CDR3 DNA reads TGTGCCTGGAGCTTGTATGGCTACACCTTC. This codes for CAWSLYGYTF.

The J gene is TRBJ1-1, the V gene TRBV10-3; D not certain. Germline V gene sequence: CDR1 ENHRY, CDR2 SYGVKD. V was cut by 2 bases and J by 2 bases, with 9 bases left in between. The CDR3 loop spans 14 amino acids. CDR3 in amino acids: CAISERTTNTEAFF. The CDR3 coding sequence is TGTGCCATCAGTGAGAGAACAACCAACACTGAAGCTTTCTTT.

The V call is TRBV28, the J call TRBJ1-5; maybe TRBD1 (6 bases). Germline assignment: CDR1 MDHEN and CDR2 SYDVKM. This CDR3 has 15 amino acids. V lost 5 bases and J lost 3, with 14 bases in between. In nucleotides, the CDR3 is TGTGCCAGCAGTCAAACACAGGGAATCAATCAGCCCCAGCATTTT. Its translation is CASSQTQGINQPQHF. Filled out from reference TRBV28 and TRBJ1-5, the complete variable domain reads DVKVTQSSRYLVKRTGEKVFLECVQDMDHENMFWYRQDPGLGLRLIYFSYDVKMKEKGDIPEGYSVSREKKERFSLILESASTNQTSMYLCASSQTQGINQPQHFGDGTRLSIL.

The chain combines TRBV30 with TRBJ2-3; TRBD2 matches at 16 bases. J was trimmed by 6 bases and V by 2 bases; bases with no gene match: 5. CDR3 length: 16 residues. Germline CDR1 and CDR2: GTSNPN and SVGIG (reference sequence). The CDR3 reads CAWSTGLAGGPDTQYF. In DNA, the CDR3 is TGTGCCTGGAGTACGGGACTAGCGGGGGGGCCGGATACGCAGTATTTT.

The chain employs TRBV6-1 and TRBJ1-1; D remains unclear. This CDR3 is built from 14 residues. Germline-derived CDR1 and CDR2 are MNHNS and SASEGT. V gave up 7 bases and J gave up 0 bases, with 12 bases separating them. CDR3 region: CASTLGIMNTEAFF. Written as DNA, the CDR3 is TGTGCCAGCACCCTAGGGATAATGAACACTGAAGCTTTCTTT.

This clone was counted once. The chain is built from TRBV5-4 and TRBJ2-3, with 12 positions matching TRBD2. This CDR3 has 18 residues. Germline lookup yields CDR1 SGHNT and CDR2 YYREEE (reference sequence). The V and J ends lost 5 bases and 0 bases, in that order; junction bases with no gene match: 10. The CDR3 reads CASRRTSGGIASTDTQYF. The CDR3 region has the DNA TGTGCCAGCAGACGTACTAGCGGGGGGATCGCTAGCACAGATACGCAGTATTTT.

The chain has TRBV5-1 and TRBJ1-4; D unclear. Trimming shortened V by 1 base and J by 2 bases, and 3 bases separated the two germline ends. There are 13 residues in the CDR3. Looked up from germline, CDR1 is SGHRS and CDR2 is YFSETQ. The CDR3: CASSLQTNEKLFF. In nucleotides, the CDR3 is TGCGCCAGCAGCTTGCAGACTAATGAAAAACTGTTTTTT.

The rearrangement links TRBV28 to TRBJ2-7; a weak D match, TRBD1 (5 bases). The germline V and J ends were trimmed by 6 bases and 2 bases, with 14 bases remaining between them. CDR3 length equals 14 residues. The germline V gene has CDR1 MDHEN and CDR2 SYDVKM. CDR3 amino acids: CASSLQAPAYEQYF. Written as DNA, the CDR3 is TGTGCCAGCAGCTTACAGGCCCCGGCCTACGAGCAGTACTTC.

The genes are TRBV18 and TRBJ2-4; D uncertain. This CDR3 spans 13 amino acids. V was cut by 5 bases and J by 7 bases, with 12 bases left in between. Germline V gene lookup returns CDR1 KGHSH and CDR2 LQKENI. Written as DNA, the CDR3 is TGTGCCAGCTCAGCGTCTGGGTTGAACATTCAGTACTTC. The encoded protein is CASSASGLNIQYF.

The rearrangement uses TRBV7-9 and TRBJ2-2; 8 nucleotides match TRBD1. The ends lost 4 bases at V and 4 bases at J; junction bases unmatched: 5. Germline assignment: CDR1 SEHNR and CDR2 FQNEAQ (reference sequence). The CDR3 is 15 amino acids. The CDR3 sequence is CASSWGTGATGELFF. The CDR3 DNA reads TGTGCCAGCAGCTGGGGGACAGGAGCCACCGGGGAGCTGTTTTTT. Looking up the rest from reference TRBV7-9 and TRBJ2-2 gives the full variable domain: DTGVSQNPRHKITKRGQNVTFRCDPISEHNRLYWYRQTLGQGPEFLTYFQNEAQLEKSRLLSDRFSAERPKGSFSTLEIQRTEQGDSAMYLCASSWGTGATGELFFGEGSRLTVL.

This rearrangement joins TRBV5-5 to TRBJ2-7, with D perhaps TRBD2 (6 bases). The CDR3 has 15 amino acids. Germline loops: CDR1 SGHKS, CDR2 YYEKEE (reference sequence). Trimming cost V 2 bases and J 0 bases, with 12 bases left between them. Here the CDR3 DNA reads TGTGCCAGCAGCTTCGGACCGACTAGCTCCTACGAGCAGTACTTC. Its translation: CASSFGPTSSYEQYF.

V is TRBV10-2 and J is TRBJ2-5; D is ambiguous. CDR1 WSHSY and CDR2 SAAADI come from the germline V gene. The ends were cut back, 5 bases at V and 2 bases at J, with 9 bases in the middle. There are 13 residues in the CDR3. Written as DNA, the CDR3 is TGCGCCAGCAGTAGGGTCAGACAAGAGACCCAGTACTTC. Amino acids: CASSRVRQETQYF.

The V call is TRBV5-4, the J call TRBJ2-4; a weak D match, TRBD2 (6 bases). The CDR3 totals 15 residues. The germline V gene has CDR1 SGHNT and CDR2 YYREEE (reference sequence). Deletions cut 4 bases from V and 0 bases from J, with 11 bases between. The CDR3 sequence is CASSTGGIAKNIQYF. CDR3 nucleotides: TGTGCCAGCAGCACCGGCGGGATAGCCAAAAACATTCAGTACTTC.

V usage is TRBV25-1 and J usage is TRBJ2-1; D is unresolved. The CDR3 is 10 amino acids. Germline lookup yields CDR1 MGHDK and CDR2 SYGVNS. Trimming took off 5 bases at V and 13 bases at J, with 9 bases between the two ends. The CDR3 region has the DNA TGTGCCAGCAGTCTGCAGAGACAGTTCTTC. This encodes CASSLQRQFF.

The CDR3 here is CASSSPDRAGTDTQYF. CDR3 nucleotides: TGTGCCAGCAGCTCGCCCGACAGGGCGGGCACAGATACGCAGTATTTT. V gene TRBV5-4 combines with J gene TRBJ2-3, with 7 bases aligning to TRBD1. CDR1 is SGHNT and CDR2 is YYREEE in the germline V gene (reference sequence). The V segment lost 3 bases and the J segment 1 base; nucleotides outside the gene matches: 8. This CDR3 region has 16 residues.

The CDR3 protein is CASSPGQGDSYEQYF. The CDR3 region has the DNA TGTGCCAGCAGCCCGGGACAGGGGGACTCCTACGAGCAGTACTTC. The V gene is TRBV9, the J gene TRBJ2-7; 11 bases line up with TRBD1. Germline trimming cut 4 bases from V and 0 bases from J; bases unmatched to any gene: 3. Germline loops: CDR1 SGDLS, CDR2 YYNGEE. The CDR3 loop spans 15 amino acids.